This T cell receptor (beta chain) was observed in a study of T cell responses to AZD1222 COVID-19 vaccine. Study-wide context: Researchers grouped second doses given at about 4 or about 12 weeks into one pool. The study, taken as a whole, reports: Just a handful of AZD1222 recipients tested seropositive at baseline. CD4 TCRs associated with vaccination spanned spike, dominating at 160-218 and 743-854. Spike-specific TCR breadth and depth grew following two AZD1222 doses.

TCRdb keeps only in-frame clones here, not all; method: immunoSEQ multiplex PCR. In the table there are roughly 80,000 clones, around 90% of which are singletons. CDR1 is GTSNPN, CDR2 SVGIG, per germline (reference sequence). Between the trimmed V and J ends, which lost 8 bases and 7 bases, there was a span of 29 bases. CDR3 length: 16 amino acids. Only one count was recorded for this clone. Its antigen is not known. This chain links TRBV30 with TRBJ2-5, with D perhaps assigned TRBD1 or TRBD2 (6 bases each). The TCR comes from an adult in good health. Here the sequenced sample was peripheral blood, taken on day 0 of AZD1222 vaccination. The CDR3 loop reads CAGGAGRGGSSGTQYF. The CDR3 region has the DNA TGTGCCGGAGGGGCGGGGAGAGGGGGTTCTAGTGGGACCCAGTACTTC.